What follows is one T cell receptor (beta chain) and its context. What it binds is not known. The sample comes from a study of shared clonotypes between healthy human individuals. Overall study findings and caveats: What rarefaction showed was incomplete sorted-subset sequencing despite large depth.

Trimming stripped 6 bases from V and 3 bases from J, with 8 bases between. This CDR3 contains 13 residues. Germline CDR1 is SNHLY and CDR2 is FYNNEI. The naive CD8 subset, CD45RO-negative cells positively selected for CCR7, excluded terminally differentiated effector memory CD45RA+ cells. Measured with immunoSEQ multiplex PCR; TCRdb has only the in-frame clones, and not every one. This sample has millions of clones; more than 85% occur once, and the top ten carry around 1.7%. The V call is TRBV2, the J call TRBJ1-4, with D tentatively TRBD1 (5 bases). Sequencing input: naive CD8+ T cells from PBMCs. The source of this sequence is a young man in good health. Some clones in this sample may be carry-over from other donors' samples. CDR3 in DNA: TGTGCCAGCAGGAGACAGCCTAATGAAAAACTGTTTTTT. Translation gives CASRRQPNEKLFF. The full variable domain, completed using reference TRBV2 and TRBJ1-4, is EPEVTQTPSHQVTQMGQEVILRCVPISNHLYFYWYRQILGQKVEFLVSFYNNEISEKSEIFDDQFSVERPDGSNFTLKIRSTKLEDSAMYFCASRRQPNEKLFFGSGTQLSVL.